This T cell receptor beta chain is drawn from a study of blood T cell repertoires in COVID-19 (dated by TCRdb to between 2020 and 2021). With regard to the full study: Samples covering the acute and convalescent phases of COVID-19 were provided by collaborators in the United States, Italy and Spain. The prospective study material was composed of cDNA or gDNA derived from T cells, B-cell-depleted T cells, or PBMCs. Deeply sampled blood TCRbeta repertoires from subjects exposed to, actively infected with, or recovered from COVID-19 were included in the dataset. The repertoires were released in a freely available public database intended as a resource for research on the immune response to SARS-CoV-2. The samples were drawn from two sources: the first 160 participants of the ongoing ImmuneRACE study, and over 950 subjects contributed by 6 global collaborators. Sample metadata almost always included a de-identified subject ID, COVID-19 status, age in years and sex. HLA class I and class II types, where available, came from metadata supplied by the sample provider rather than from assay-based typing.

Collaborating institutions collected whole blood in K2EDTA tubes following their own protocols. Collaborator samples were shipped for TCRbeta analysis as frozen whole blood, isolated PBMCs, or DNA extracted from either sample type. This clone has only a few counts. The antigen it binds to is not known. Base qualities are not at hand, and no much larger clone is one base apart. The immunoSEQ Assay, a bias-controlled multiplex PCR, was used to amplify TCRbeta CDR3 regions from genomic DNA. Under the source paper's analysis protocol: The number of nucleated cells in each sample was estimated by amplification of reference gene primers within the assay. To quantify the absolute abundance of each unique TCRbeta CDR3 rearrangement, sequence reads were collapsed and filtered. For each sample, productive Simpson clonality was calculated as the square root of Simpson's diversity index across productive rearrangements. Held by TCRdb, this immuneACCESS table contains in-frame sequences only and omits some clones. Under half of the omission traces to an unresolved V gene where checked; the cause of the rest is unknown. From that table come the V and J calls and clone size; the DNA was used to work out D and trimming. The sample contains more than 110,000 clones, over 75% of them found a single time. Clones ranked in the top ten supply around 45% of the sample.

General study outcomes and caveats: Clinical and demographic metadata were provided uncurated, with the amount varying by source and participant.

Material: peripheral blood. The clonotype was recovered from a human donor in a cohort sampled during active COVID-19.

CDR3 region: CASSRPLANEQFF. In nucleotides, the sequence is TGTGCCAGCAGCCGCCCCCTGGCTAATGAGCAGTTCTTC. The receptor chain draws on TRBV5-6 and TRBJ2-1, with the D gene not clear enough to name. The CDR3 holds 13 amino acids from the cysteine to the phenylalanine. Only CDR3 DNA remains: 39 bases, in frame from the first base. From a lookup of the germline V gene, CDR1 and CDR2 are SGHDT and YYEEEE. The junction shows trimming of 4 bases on V and 7 bases on J, plus 12 bases between the germline ends.